Here is one T cell receptor (beta chain) with its context. Its antigen is still unknown. Base qualities are not at hand, and no much larger clone is one base apart. A cohort of roughly 30 patients with locally advanced or metastatic urothelial carcinoma, treated at Memorial Sloan Kettering on a trial protocol, was included. Peripheral blood mononuclear cells were collected pretreatment and during treatment, with between 1 and 8 total time points obtained per patient. The Qiagen DNeasy Blood extraction kit was used to purify genomic DNA from total PBMCs and tumor samples. PBMCs were collected pretreatment and during treatment, and were isolated and stored as previously described. The sample is drawn from a study of PD-L1 blockade in urothelial cancer (dated 2017 in TCRdb). Context from the whole study: Therapy was started in 2014 for all patients, and atezolizumab 1,200 mg was administered intravenously every 3 weeks. The study was an exploratory multi-omic analysis of somatic, immune and clinical correlates of response to PD-L1 blockade with atezolizumab in urothelial cancer. In the same patients who had TCR sequencing, pretreatment tumors also underwent whole exome sequencing and RNA sequencing. Durable clinical benefit was defined as progression-free survival longer than 6 months, and TCR features were also tested against progression-free and overall survival. Blood samples were analyzed 3 weeks after the start of treatment (second dose) and 6 weeks after the start of treatment. About 85% of the roughly 29 patients were identified as males with urothelial cancer of bladder origin, and a prior smoking history was reported by 18 of 29 patients. Pretreatment blood TCR-seq was available for under 35 patients, at least one posttreatment blood collection was obtained for 25 or so patients, and tumor TCR-seq was available for 25 or so patients. TCR sequencing covered pretreatment tumor samples and matched, serially collected peripheral blood taken before and after atezolizumab treatment. A median of 141,255 T cells and some 84,000 unique TCRs was obtained from blood samples, and a median clonality of around 0.072 was observed. An ECOG performance status of 0 or 1 was recorded for the patients, and 0 to 3 prior chemotherapy regimens had been received by the patients. Eight to ten patients achieved durable clinical benefit and around 19 did not. General findings and caveats noted by the study authors: A pretreatment peripheral blood TCR clonality below the median was linked to improved progression-free and overall survival. Among patients with durable benefit, tumor-associated TCR clones showed greater expansion in peripheral blood 3 weeks after treatment started (n ≈ 20, p = 0.022). Because of the small sample size (n ≈ 28) and the many exploratory analyses performed, the results are intended to be regarded as hypothesis-generating.

To estimate absolute template abundance from read counts, synthetic TCR analog templates were spiked into each PCR. Using the immunoSEQ assay, TCRbeta CDR3 regions were amplified from genomic DNA with bias-controlled V and J gene primers. Sequencing of rearranged TCRbeta segments was performed at approximately 20X coverage. Regarding the original processing steps: Clustering was used to correct sequencing errors, and CDR3s were annotated against IMGT to assign V, D and J genes. Out-of-frame and stop-codon sequences were excluded, and only productive TCRbeta rearrangements were used in downstream analyses. Clonality was calculated as one minus the Shannon entropy normalized by the log of the number of unique productive sequences. Fisher's exact test with Benjamini-Hochberg correction, at a threshold of adjusted p below 0.01, was used to find clones that differed between time points or between blood and tumor. Entries here come from immuneACCESS through TCRdb and include only in-frame sequences with V and J called. Some clones fail to appear in such tables; in the studies checked, an unresolved V gene covers under half of the shortfall, and the cause of the remainder is unknown. The DNA was the basis for D and trimming; V, J and clone size are from that table. This sample is represented by more than 35,000 clones; roughly four fifths of them were singletons. 3% to 3.5% of the sample lies in the top ten.

The sequence was collected from a man between 65 and 80 years old with urothelial cancer. The material was PBMCs, obtained around atezolizumab (anti-PD-L1) treatment.

At the DNA level, the sequence is TGTGCCAGCAGTCCTACAGGGGTAGGCAATCAGCCCCAGCATTTT. Translated, this is CASSPTGVGNQPQHF. The sequence is built from TRBV6-5 and TRBJ1-5, with 7 bases in between that match TRBD1. V lost 5 bases and J lost 2 bases, and the count of bases not matched to a germline gene is 6. CDR1 MNHEY and CDR2 SVGAGI are derived from the germline V gene. The CDR3, cysteine through phenylalanine, is 15 amino acids long. The kept DNA is CDR3 alone, 45 bases in frame from the first base.